Listed here are 28 T cell receptor beta chains from one sample, sequenced in a study of cytomegalovirus exposure and HLA in healthy donors. Sequenced by immunoSEQ multiplex PCR; TCRdb stores in-frame clones only, minus some. The sample carries some 200,000 clones, around nine tenths recorded once. Material: PBMCs. The receptor source for this set is a man aged 25-45 years in good health and CMV-seropositive.

The chain employs TRBV11-2 and TRBJ2-1; 14 positions match TRBD2. Germline loops: CDR1 SGHAT, CDR2 FQNNGV. V was clipped by 4 bases and J by 13 bases; unmatched bases: 6. This CDR3 has 14 residues. The CDR3 sequence is CASSWTTSGGAQFF. The DNA for the CDR3 is TGTGCCAGCAGCTGGACGACTAGCGGGGGGGCCCAGTTCTTC.

The rearrangement joins TRBV2 to TRBJ1-1; TRBD1 might be the D (5 bases). The ends were cut back, 1 base at V and 7 bases at J, with 19 bases in the middle. This CDR3 spans 16 amino acids. Germline assignment: CDR1 SNHLY and CDR2 FYNNEI. The CDR3 DNA is TGTGCCAGCAGTGAAGGGGCCCTGAGGGGTTTCGGTGAAGCTTTCTTT. Protein: CASSEGALRGFGEAFF.

The gene calls are TRBV28 and TRBJ1-5; D gene ambiguous. The CDR3 runs 15 residues. Trimming left V 3 bases short and J 2 bases short, with 11 bases between. CDR1 is MDHEN and CDR2 is SYDVKM in the germline V gene. CDR3 residues: CASSFIGRGNQPQHF. The CDR3 nucleotides are TGTGCCAGCAGTTTCATCGGTCGGGGCAATCAGCCCCAGCATTTT.

The J gene is TRBJ1-6, the V gene TRBV7-2, with D hard to call. The CDR3 totals 14 residues. Trimming left V 4 bases short and J 12 bases short, with 16 bases between. Germline CDR1 reads SGHTA; CDR2 reads FQGNSA. The CDR3 DNA is TGTGCCAGCAGCTCTAAAGTCGGAATTCAACCCCTCCACTTT. This gives the protein CASSSKVGIQPLHF. Full variable domain (missing parts from reference TRBV7-2 and TRBJ1-6): GAGVSQSPSNKVTEKGKDVELRCDPISGHTALYWYRQSLGQGLEFLIYFQGNSAPDKSGLPSDRFSAERTGGSVSTLTIQRTQQEDSAVYLCASSSKVGIQPLHFGNGTRLTVT.

The genes are TRBV28 and TRBJ1-2; D remains ambiguous. The germline gives CDR1 MDHEN, CDR2 SYDVKM. CDR3 length: 16 amino acids. V was cut by 4 bases and J by 4 bases, with 19 bases left in between. The CDR3 here is CASSSTRTAPAYGYTF. CDR3 sequence (DNA): TGTGCCAGCAGTTCTACCCGGACCGCGCCGGCCTATGGCTACACCTTC.

The chain employs TRBV9 and TRBJ2-7, with 12 positions matching TRBD1. The V gene's germline CDR1 is SGDLS and CDR2 YYNGEE. The CDR3 totals 16 residues. With 4 bases clipped from V and 4 bases from J, the junction kept 9 bases outside the gene matches. The CDR3 is CASSPNLGQGAYEQYF. The DNA of the CDR3 is TGTGCCAGCAGCCCAAATCTGGGACAGGGGGCATACGAGCAGTACTTC.

This chain joins TRBV19 and TRBJ2-4; the D gene is possibly TRBD1 (6 bases). The CDR3 has 15 amino acids. The V gene lost 6 bases and the J gene lost 0 bases, with 12 bases spanning the gap. Germline V gene lookup returns CDR1 LNHDA and CDR2 SQIVND (reference sequence). The CDR3, as DNA: TGTGCCAGTAGAGACAGGTATTTAGCCAAAAACATTCAGTACTTC. This sequence encodes CASRDRYLAKNIQYF.

This chain connects TRBV27 to TRBJ2-7; TRBD2 might be the D (6 bases). The CDR3 totals 17 residues. CDR1 MNHEY and CDR2 SMNVEV come from the germline V gene (reference sequence). V was shortened by 0 bases and J by 0 bases, with 15 bases between the two germline ends. The CDR3 DNA follows: TGTGCCAGCAGTTTATCTGCCTTGCGGGGTTTCTCCTACGAGCAGTACTTC. As protein: CASSLSALRGFSYEQYF.

The V gene is TRBV2, the J gene TRBJ2-1, with a possible D match to TRBD1 (5 bases). The germline V gene encodes CDR1 SNHLY and CDR2 FYNNEI. The CDR3 contains 16 residues. Trimming took off 2 bases at V and 2 bases at J, with 13 bases between the two ends. The CDR3: CASSESVQAAYNEQFF. The CDR3 DNA sequence: TGTGCCAGCAGTGAAAGTGTACAGGCGGCCTACAATGAGCAGTTCTTC. Full variable domain (missing parts from reference TRBV2 and TRBJ2-1): EPEVTQTPSHQVTQMGQEVILRCVPISNHLYFYWYRQILGQKVEFLVSFYNNEISEKSEIFDDQFSVERPDGSNFTLKIRSTKLEDSAMYFCASSESVQAAYNEQFFGPGTRLTVL.

CDR3 amino acids: CASSPDTPNQPQHF. The CDR3 DNA reads as TGTGCCAGCAGTCCCGACACCCCCAATCAGCCCCAGCATTTT. The chain joins TRBV7-2 to TRBJ1-5, with D uncertain. The CDR3 length is 14 residues. Germline V gene data show CDR1 as SGHTA and CDR2 as FQGNSA. V dropped 6 bases and J dropped 3 bases, with 12 bases sitting between them. Based on the CDR3 plus reference TRBV7-2 and TRBJ1-5, the full variable domain is GAGVSQSPSNKVTEKGKDVELRCDPISGHTALYWYRQSLGQGLEFLIYFQGNSAPDKSGLPSDRFSAERTGGSVSTLTIQRTQQEDSAVYLCASSPDTPNQPQHFGDGTRLSIL.

The chain has TRBV28 and TRBJ2-3; 7 nucleotides align to TRBD2. CDR1 is MDHEN and CDR2 is SYDVKM in the germline V gene. After removal of 7 bases from V and 3 bases from J, the junction contained 4 bases not matched to a gene. CDR3 length: 13 amino acids. The CDR3 nucleotides read TGTGCCAGCAAGGAACTAGCGACAGATACGCAGTATTTT. Protein: CASKELATDTQYF.

V usage is TRBV19 and J usage is TRBJ2-7, with unresolved D. CDR1 LNHDA and CDR2 SQIVND come from the germline V gene (reference sequence). The CDR3 runs to 16 residues. Trimming took 5 bases from V and 1 from J, leaving 18 bases between them. CDR3 loop: CASSAAGRSRSYEQYF. The CDR3 region has the DNA TGTGCCAGTAGTGCCGCTGGACGGTCCCGTTCCTACGAGCAGTACTTC.

V gene TRBV2 combines with J gene TRBJ2-6, with 7 bases matching TRBD1. J gave up 0 bases and V 9 bases, and 8 bases lay outside the gene matches. Germline loops: CDR1 SNHLY, CDR2 FYNNEI. The CDR3 has 16 amino acids. The CDR3 loop is CASRQGGSSGANVLTF. CDR3 nucleotide sequence: TGTGCCAGTAGACAGGGTGGTAGCTCTGGGGCCAACGTCCTGACTTTC.

The genes are TRBV6-1 and TRBJ1-1; TRBD1 is a possible D gene (5 bases). The CDR3 runs 13 residues. Trimming removed 4 bases from V and 8 bases from J, with 14 bases in between. Germline V gives CDR1 MNHNS, CDR2 SASEGT. For the CDR3, the DNA is TGTGCCAGCAGTGGGCGGGGCGGACTCGAAGCTTTCTTT. This encodes CASSGRGGLEAFF.

The genes are TRBV9 and TRBJ1-2; 9 bases map to TRBD1. Germline CDR1 SGDLS, CDR2 YYNGEE. Trimming cost V 4 bases and J 1 base; bases outside gene matches: 8. This CDR3 comprises 16 residues. Here the CDR3 DNA reads TGTGCCAGCAGCCCCGACAGGGGGAACATTAACTATGGCTACACCTTC. Amino acid sequence: CASSPDRGNINYGYTF.

This chain connects TRBV5-1 to TRBJ2-7; D remains unclear. V gave up 0 bases and J gave up 2 bases, with 3 bases separating them. CDR1 and CDR2 (germline): SGHRS, YFSETQ. CDR3 length: 12 amino acids. In nucleotides, the CDR3 is TGCGCCAGCAGCTTGGACGCCTACGAGCAGTACTTC. It codes for CASSLDAYEQYF.

In DNA form, the CDR3 reads TGTGCCAGCAGTTCCCCTCTCGACAGGGATCAGCCCCAGCATTTT. The encoded protein is CASSSPLDRDQPQHF. V gene TRBV27 combines with J gene TRBJ1-5, with 7 bases matching TRBD1. V gave up 4 bases and J gave up 5 bases; unmatched junction bases: 8. The CDR3 extends over 15 amino acids. The germline CDR1 and CDR2 sequences are MNHEY and SMNVEV (reference sequence).

This clone was seen a handful of times. The V call is TRBV23-1, the J call TRBJ2-7, with TRBD1 matching 9 bases. TRBV23-1 is known as an ORF, though its function is uncertain. This CDR3 has 17 residues. Germline trimming cut 4 bases from V and 2 bases from J; bases unmatched to any gene: 12. The CDR3 DNA is TGCGCCAGCAGTCCAAAAAACCCCGGGACAGGGACCTACGAGCAGTACTTC. This encodes CASSPKNPGTGTYEQYF.

The rearrangement uses TRBV7-8 and TRBJ1-5, with D possibly TRBD1 on 6 matching bases. CDR3 length: 19 amino acids. Per the germline V gene, CDR1 is SGHVS and CDR2 is FQNEAQ. V lost 1 base, J lost 2 bases, and 21 bases lay in between. This CDR3 reads CASSLGWGRGGRGNQPQHF. DNA for the CDR3: TGTGCCAGCAGCTTAGGTTGGGGCAGGGGAGGTCGCGGCAATCAGCCCCAGCATTTT.

V is TRBV7-2 and J is TRBJ2-3; D is ambiguous. CDR3 length: 15 amino acids. The V gene's germline CDR1 is SGHTA and CDR2 FQGNSA. Deletions cut 5 bases from V and 2 bases from J, with 14 bases between. CDR3 sequence: CASSLLTSYTDTQYF. The DNA for the CDR3 is TGTGCCAGCAGCCTATTGACAAGCTACACAGATACGCAGTATTTT. Complete variable domain (other parts from reference TRBV7-2 and TRBJ2-3): GAGVSQSPSNKVTEKGKDVELRCDPISGHTALYWYRQSLGQGLEFLIYFQGNSAPDKSGLPSDRFSAERTGGSVSTLTIQRTQQEDSAVYLCASSLLTSYTDTQYFGPGTRLTVL.

V is TRBV2 and J is TRBJ1-5, with D possibly TRBD1 on 6 matching bases. Germline V gene data show CDR1 as SNHLY and CDR2 as FYNNEI. The V end was cut by 7 bases, the J end by 0 bases, with 13 bases between. The CDR3 has 15 residues. CDR3 coding DNA: TGTGCCAGCAAAACGGACAGTTATAGCAATCAGCCCCAGCATTTT. Translated, it gives CASKTDSYSNQPQHF.

The V and J genes are TRBV7-9 and TRBJ2-5; the D gene is possibly TRBD2 (5 bases). The length of the CDR3 is 13 residues. Germline V lookup: CDR1 SEHNR, CDR2 FQNEAQ (reference sequence). V was cut by 6 bases and J by 0 bases, with 8 bases left in between. In DNA form, the CDR3 reads TGTGCCAGCAGGGACTCAAACCAAGAGACCCAGTACTTC. Translated: CASRDSNQETQYF.

V usage is TRBV2 and J usage is TRBJ2-2; 9 bases match TRBD1. The CDR3 extends over 15 amino acids. V shed 8 bases and J 5 bases; nucleotides not matched to a gene: 9. Germline CDR1 reads SNHLY; CDR2 reads FYNNEI. CDR3 residues: CASDPWGTGTGELFF. DNA for the CDR3: TGTGCCAGCGACCCTTGGGGGACAGGGACCGGGGAGCTGTTTTTT. Full variable domain (remainder filled in from reference TRBV2 and TRBJ2-2): EPEVTQTPSHQVTQMGQEVILRCVPISNHLYFYWYRQILGQKVEFLVSFYNNEISEKSEIFDDQFSVERPDGSNFTLKIRSTKLEDSAMYFCASDPWGTGTGELFFGEGSRLTVL.

J is TRBJ1-2 and V is TRBV4-1, with D tentatively TRBD1 (5 bases). Germline CDR1 is MGHRA and CDR2 is YSYEKL. The CDR3 has 14 residues. Between the trimmed V and J ends, which lost 0 bases and 8 bases, there was a span of 13 bases. Here the CDR3 DNA reads TGCGCCAGCAGCCAAGATCGGGACGGATCAGGCTACACCTTC. Translating gives CASSQDRDGSGYTF.

The count of this clone is one. The rearrangement uses TRBV2 and TRBJ2-5; D is uncertain. The CDR3 is made up of 12 amino acids. From germline, CDR1 is SNHLY and CDR2 FYNNEI. Trimming took off 3 bases at V and 5 bases at J, with 7 bases between the two ends. The chain's CDR3 is CASSETEETQYF. The CDR3, as DNA: TGTGCCAGCAGTGAGACGGAGGAGACCCAGTACTTC.

The genes are TRBV6-7 and TRBJ2-7; D may be TRBD1 or TRBD2 (6 bases each). TRBV6-7 has ORF status, its function being uncertain. The CDR3 spans 17 residues. The V end lost 2 bases, the J end lost 2 bases, and 19 bases lay between the germline ends. The CDR3 region has the DNA TGTGCCAGCAGTTACACGGACGGGGGCCCCCGGACCTACGAGCAGTACTTC. Protein: CASSYTDGGPRTYEQYF.

The rearrangement uses TRBV25-1 and TRBJ1-1; 7 nucleotides match TRBD1. With V trimmed by 4 bases and J by 6 bases, 11 bases remained unmatched. The CDR3 has 15 amino acids. Germline V gives CDR1 MGHDK, CDR2 SYGVNS. CDR3 DNA: TGTGCCAGCAGTGGGGAGTACAGGGGTCAGGCTGAAGCTTTCTTT. Protein product: CASSGEYRGQAEAFF.

This chain links TRBV5-8 with TRBJ2-1, with 9 bases that match TRBD2. The CDR3 has 14 residues. CDR1 and CDR2 (germline): SGHTS, YDEGEE. V shed 0 bases and J 6 bases; nucleotides not matched to a gene: 1. In DNA form, the CDR3 reads TGTGCCAGCAGCTTGGCTAGCGGGATCAATGAGCAGTTCTTC. Protein product: CASSLASGINEQFF.